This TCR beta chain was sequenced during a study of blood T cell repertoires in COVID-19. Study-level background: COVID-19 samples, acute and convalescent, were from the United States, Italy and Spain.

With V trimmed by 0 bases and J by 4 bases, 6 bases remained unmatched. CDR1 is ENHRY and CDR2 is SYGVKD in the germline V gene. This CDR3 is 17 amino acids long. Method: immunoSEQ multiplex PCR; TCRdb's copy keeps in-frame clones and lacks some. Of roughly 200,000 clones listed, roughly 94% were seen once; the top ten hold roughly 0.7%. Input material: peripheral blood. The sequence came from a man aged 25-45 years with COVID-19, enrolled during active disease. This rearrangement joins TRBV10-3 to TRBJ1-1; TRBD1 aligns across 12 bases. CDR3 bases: TGTGCCATCAGTGAGTCCCCGGGACAGGGGGCTAGCACTGAAGCTTTCTTT. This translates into CAISESPGQGASTEAFF.